A single sample is the source of the 11 T cell receptor beta chains below, sequenced in a study of OX40 agonist ivuxolimab in advanced cancers. The protocol was immunoSEQ multiplex PCR, while the TCRdb copy is restricted to in-frame clones and leaves out a portion. The sample includes some 59,000 clones, around 87% of them seen just once. The material sequenced was CD4+ or CD8+ T cells sorted from blood, taken in a trial of the OX40 agonist ivuxolimab. Receptors originate from an adult with an advanced solid tumor such as melanoma, head and neck, liver or kidney cancer.

The CDR3 DNA reads TGTGCCAGCAGCCTACGACCCTACGAGCAGTACTTC. Translation gives CASSLRPYEQYF. The rearrangement joins TRBV7-2 to TRBJ2-7; D gene ambiguous. This CDR3 has 12 amino acids. Looked up from germline, CDR1 is SGHTA and CDR2 is FQGNSA. V lost 5 bases and J 2 bases, leaving 7 bases between the germline ends.

As to this clone: One end of the junction does not line up with germline, which may come from a read error. V is TRBV7-7 and J is TRBJ2-7, with 11 bases that match TRBD1. CDR3 size: 15 residues. Germline assignment: CDR1 SSHAT and CDR2 FNYEAQ (reference sequence). CDR3 in DNA: TGTGCTAGCAGCCAAGGACAGGGGGCGTACGACGAGCAGTACTTC. As protein: CASSQGQGAYDEQYF.

The chain joins TRBV6-4 to TRBJ2-1, with D possibly matching TRBD1 (5 bases). This CDR3 spans 10 amino acids. V lost 6 bases and J lost 16, with 13 bases in between. Looked up from germline, CDR1 is MRHNA and CDR2 is SNTAGT. The CDR3 DNA reads as TGTGCCAGCAGGACTTCCCAGGGTTTCTTC. Translated: CASRTSQGFF.

The chain links TRBV25-1 to TRBJ2-7; TRBD1 aligns across 10 bases. Germline CDR1 MGHDK, CDR2 SYGVNS. CDR3 length: 15 amino acids. V dropped 5 bases and J dropped 5; count of bases not matched to a gene: 9. The CDR3 DNA reads as TGTGCCAGCAGTCCGACGGGACAGGGGAAGCACGAGCAGTACTTC. Protein product: CASSPTGQGKHEQYF.

The chain links TRBV19 to TRBJ2-5; perhaps TRBD1 as D (6 bases). The CDR3 is 14 amino acids. V lost 7 bases and J 2 bases, leaving 14 bases between the germline ends. Germline-derived CDR1 and CDR2 are LNHDA and SQIVND (reference sequence). The DNA of the CDR3 is TGTGCCAGTAAGAAGGGACAAAAACAAGAGACCCAGTACTTC. Protein product: CASKKGQKQETQYF.

This chain joins TRBV6-5 and TRBJ2-2, with a tentative D call TRBD1 (5 bases). With 0 bases removed from V and 3 bases from J, the gap between germline ends came to 11 bases. CDR3 size: 16 residues. Germline loops: CDR1 MNHEY, CDR2 SVGAGI. The CDR3 nucleotides read TGTGCCAGCAGTTACTCGATAACCAGGGACACCGGGGAGCTGTTTTTT. Its protein product is CASSYSITRDTGELFF.

The J gene is TRBJ2-6, the V gene TRBV7-9; weak D call: TRBD1 (6 bases). Germline assignment: CDR1 SEHNR and CDR2 FQNEAQ (reference sequence). The CDR3 runs to 17 residues. Trimming shortened V by 5 bases and J by 2 bases, and 16 bases separated the two germline ends. The CDR3 bases are TGTGCCAGCAGCCCGCACCCCAGGGGTCCTGGGGCCAACGTCCTGACTTTC. Amino acid sequence: CASSPHPRGPGANVLTF. Full variable domain (missing parts from reference TRBV7-9 and TRBJ2-6): DTGVSQNPRHKITKRGQNVTFRCDPISEHNRLYWYRQTLGQGPEFLTYFQNEAQLEKSRLLSDRFSAERPKGSFSTLEIQRTEQGDSAMYLCASSPHPRGPGANVLTFGAGSRLTVL.

The chain recombines TRBV7-2 with TRBJ1-1; D remains ambiguous. Germline assignment: CDR1 SGHTA and CDR2 FQGNSA. The CDR3 runs 14 residues. Trimming removed 0 bases at V and 3 bases at J, with 8 bases between. The CDR3 loop reads CASSLAFAYTEAFF. As DNA, the CDR3 is TGTGCCAGCAGCTTAGCTTTCGCGTACACTGAAGCTTTCTTT.

A note on this clone: This CDR3 is missing its conserved last phenylalanine or tryptophan, likely due to a read error. The chain couples TRBV5-1 to TRBJ2-7; maybe TRBD1 (5 bases). The CDR3 extends over 11 amino acids. Trimming stripped 6 bases from V and 1 base from J, with 5 bases between. Germline V lookup: CDR1 SGHRS, CDR2 YFSETQ. CDR3 DNA sequence: TGCGCCAGCAAGGGGTCCTACGAGCAGTACCTC. This sequence encodes CASKGSYEQYL.

The chain uses TRBV2 and TRBJ2-1; TRBD1 might be the D (7 bases). The germline V gene encodes CDR1 SNHLY and CDR2 FYNNEI. The CDR3 extends over 13 amino acids. V lost 4 bases, J lost 8 bases, and 12 bases lay in between. CDR3 in amino acids: CASSAGRGDEQFF. CDR3 DNA: TGTGCCAGCAGTGCGGGCAGGGGGGATGAGCAGTTCTTC.

The chain recombines TRBV7-9 with TRBJ2-6; D ambiguous. The CDR3 is 16 residues long. With 6 bases removed from V and 0 bases from J, the gap between germline ends came to 12 bases. The germline CDR1 and CDR2 sequences are SEHNR and FQNEAQ (reference sequence). The CDR3 spells CASSLITGSGANVLTF. The CDR3 region has the DNA TGTGCCAGCAGTCTCATCACGGGCTCTGGGGCCAACGTCCTGACTTTC. The full variable domain, completed using reference TRBV7-9 and TRBJ2-6, is DTGVSQNPRHKITKRGQNVTFRCDPISEHNRLYWYRQTLGQGPEFLTYFQNEAQLEKSRLLSDRFSAERPKGSFSTLEIQRTEQGDSAMYLCASSLITGSGANVLTFGAGSRLTVL.